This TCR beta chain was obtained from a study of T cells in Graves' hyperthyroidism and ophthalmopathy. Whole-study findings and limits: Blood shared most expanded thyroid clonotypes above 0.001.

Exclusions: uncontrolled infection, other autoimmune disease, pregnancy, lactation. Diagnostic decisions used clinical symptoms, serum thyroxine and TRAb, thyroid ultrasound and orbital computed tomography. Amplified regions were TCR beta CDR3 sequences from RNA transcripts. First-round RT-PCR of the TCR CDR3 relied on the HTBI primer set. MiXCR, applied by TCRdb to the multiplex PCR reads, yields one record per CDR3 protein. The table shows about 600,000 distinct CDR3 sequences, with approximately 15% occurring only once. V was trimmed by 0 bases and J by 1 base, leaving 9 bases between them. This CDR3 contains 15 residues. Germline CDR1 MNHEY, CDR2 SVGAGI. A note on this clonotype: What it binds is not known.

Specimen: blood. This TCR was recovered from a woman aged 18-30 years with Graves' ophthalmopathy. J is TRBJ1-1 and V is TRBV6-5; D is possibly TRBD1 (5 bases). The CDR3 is CASSYSGQWNTEAFF. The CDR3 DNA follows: TGTGCCAGCAGTTACTCTGGACAATGGAACACTGAAGCTTTCTTT.